Listed below are T cell receptor beta chains from one sample, sequenced in a study of blood T cell repertoires in COVID-19. Here immunoSEQ multiplex PCR was the method, and the copy in TCRdb shows in-frame clones only, minus some. The sample shows about 11,000 clones, around 89% of them seen only once. Sequences were obtained from peripheral blood. These receptors were collected from a human donor in a cohort sampled during active COVID-19. CDR3s include the opening cysteine and the closing phenylalanine or tryptophan. The order of the fields is V gene, J gene, D gene, clone size, CDR3 protein, CDR3 DNA. D genes are given only for firm matches. A clone size is listed for some rows: how often the clone was seen (once, few, many), or a class if it is expanded.

V: TRBV5-1
J: TRBJ1-1
D: .
size: once
CDR3: CASTHPGGEAFF
DNA: TGCGCCAGCACCCACCCGGGAGGTGAAGCTTTCTTT

V: TRBV6-2/TRBV6-3
J: TRBJ1-1
D: .
size: .
CDR3: CASSYGLSSGGPSGEAFF
DNA: TGTGCCAGCAGTTACGGGCTCAGCTCCGGGGGGCCTTCCGGTGAAGCTTTCTTT

V: TRBV3-1/TRBV3-2
J: TRBJ1-2
D: .
size: .
CDR3: CASSQGPAGYGYTF
DNA: TGTGCCAGCAGCCAGGGCCCCGCGGGGTATGGCTACACCTTC

V: TRBV7-2
J: TRBJ1-3
D: .
size: .
CDR3: CASSPGGFGHGNTIYF
DNA: TGTGCCAGCAGCCCCGGCGGTTTTGGACATGGAAACACCATATATTTT

V: TRBV27
J: TRBJ2-3
D: .
size: .
CDR3: CASSLKPPTTDTQYF
DNA: TGTGCCAGCAGTTTGAAGCCCCCCACCACAGATACGCAGTATTTT

V: TRBV5-6
J: TRBJ1-2
D: TRBD1
size: .
CDR3: CASSLEGTDYGYTF
DNA: TGTGCCAGCAGCTTGGAAGGGACAGACTATGGCTACACCTTC

V: TRBV5-6
J: TRBJ2-3
D: TRBD2
size: .
CDR3: CASSAGTSGSTQYF
DNA: TGTGCCAGCAGCGCCGGGACTAGCGGGTCTACGCAGTATTTT

V: TRBV10-2
J: TRBJ2-3
D: TRBD1
size: .
CDR3: CASSFPAPPGQGAQSDTQYF
DNA: TGCGCCAGCAGTTTTCCCGCCCCCCCGGGACAGGGCGCCCAATCCGATACGCAGTATTTT

V: TRBV7-9
J: TRBJ1-4
D: .
size: .
CDR3: CASRGGYGEKLFF
DNA: TGTGCCAGCCGGGGTGGCTACGGTGAAAAACTGTTTTTT

V: TRBV7-7
J: TRBJ1-5
D: TRBD1
size: .
CDR3: CATSDRGEGSNQPQHF
DNA: TGTGCTACCTCCGACAGGGGAGAGGGGAGCAATCAGCCCCAGCATTTT

V: TRBV6-5
J: TRBJ2-7
D: .
size: .
CDR3: CASSRGLGRGEQYF
DNA: TGTGCCAGCTCGCGAGGGTTGGGCCGGGGGGAGCAGTACTTC

V: TRBV6-5
J: TRBJ1-6
D: .
size: .
CDR3: CASTLMSGYNSPLHF
DNA: TGTGCCAGCACCTTAATGAGTGGCTATAATTCACCCCTCCACTTT

V: TRBV29-1
J: TRBJ2-3
D: TRBD1
size: .
CDR3: CSSRDRVADTQYF
DNA: TGCAGCTCCCGGGACAGGGTCGCCGATACGCAGTATTTT

V: TRBV7-9
J: TRBJ1-1
D: .
size: .
CDR3: CASSLAFTGNTEAFF
DNA: TGTGCCAGCAGCTTAGCGTTTACAGGGAACACTGAAGCTTTCTTT

V: TRBV24-1
J: TRBJ1-2
D: .
size: .
CDR3: CATSDSSGMPGGYTF
DNA: TGTGCCACCAGTGATTCCTCAGGGATGCCCGGCGGCTACACCTTC

V: TRBV7-9
J: TRBJ1-2
D: TRBD1
size: .
CDR3: CASSPIYRGNGYTF
DNA: TGTGCCAGCAGCCCTATATACAGGGGGAATGGCTACACCTTC